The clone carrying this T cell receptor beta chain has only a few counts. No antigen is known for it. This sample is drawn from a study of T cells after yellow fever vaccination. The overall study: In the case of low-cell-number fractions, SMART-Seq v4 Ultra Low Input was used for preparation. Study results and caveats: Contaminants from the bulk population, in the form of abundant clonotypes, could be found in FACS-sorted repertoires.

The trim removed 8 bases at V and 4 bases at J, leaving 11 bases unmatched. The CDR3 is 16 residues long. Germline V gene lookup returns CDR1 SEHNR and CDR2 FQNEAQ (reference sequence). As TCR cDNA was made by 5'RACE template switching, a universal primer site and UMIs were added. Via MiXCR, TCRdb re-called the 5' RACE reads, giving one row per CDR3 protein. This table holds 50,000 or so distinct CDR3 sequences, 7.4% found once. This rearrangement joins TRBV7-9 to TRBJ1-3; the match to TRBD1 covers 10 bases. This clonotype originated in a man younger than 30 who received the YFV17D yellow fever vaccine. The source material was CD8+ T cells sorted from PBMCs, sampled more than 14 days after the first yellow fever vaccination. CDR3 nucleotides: TGTGCCAGCGGGGGACAGGGGATTTTTGTCGGAAACACCATATATTTT. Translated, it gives CASGGQGIFVGNTIYF.